This TCR beta chain derives from a study of Ad26.COV2.S vaccination and SARS-CoV-2 variants. Across the whole study: Dosing was one shot or two shots 56 days apart.

Unmatched junction bases numbered 8, after V lost 6 bases and J lost 4 bases. This CDR3 comprises 15 residues. The V gene's germline CDR1 is WSHSY and CDR2 SAAADI. Concerning this clone itself: Antigen: not known.

Treatment: 15 to 20 received Ad26.COV2.S at low or high dose, single or two shots; several received placebo; per-sample allocation not given. Day 63 after the first injection of vaccine or placebo was the sampling time. Built on an Ad26 vector, the vaccine expressed Wuhan-strain SARS-CoV-2 spike. The assay was immunoSEQ multiplex PCR, and TCRdb's table has in-frame clones only and misses some. The table has fewer than 400,000 clones, 70% to 90% seen once. The study's findings and limits: Total responses of T cells may have been underestimated by the analyses of TCR breadth and depth. Reportedly, after vaccination the spike-specific CD8+ and CD4+ T cell responses displayed substantial breadth.

The chain couples TRBV10-2 to TRBJ2-1, with 8 bases aligning to TRBD1. This specimen consisted of peripheral blood, obtained in a trial of Ad26.COV2.S vaccine versus placebo. This TCR was sampled from a person aged 18-60 years who received the Ad26.COV2.S COVID-19 vaccine or a placebo. In DNA, the CDR3 is TGCGCCAGCAGGAACGGGACAGGAGGTTACAATGAGCAGTTCTTC. It yields the protein CASRNGTGGYNEQFF.